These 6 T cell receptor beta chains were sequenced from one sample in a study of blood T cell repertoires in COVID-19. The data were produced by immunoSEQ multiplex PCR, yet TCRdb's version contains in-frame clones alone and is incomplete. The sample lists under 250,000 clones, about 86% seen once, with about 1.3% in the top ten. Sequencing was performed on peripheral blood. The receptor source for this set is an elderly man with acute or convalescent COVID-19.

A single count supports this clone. The CDR3 sequence is CASSDGTVLEKLFF. The CDR3 bases are TGTGCCAGCAGTGACGGGACAGTCCTTGAAAAACTGTTTTTT. This chain links TRBV2 with TRBJ1-4; TRBD1 agrees at 7 bases. The CDR3 totals 14 residues. With V trimmed by 3 bases and J by 7 bases, 5 bases remained unmatched. Germline V gene sequence: CDR1 SNHLY, CDR2 FYNNEI.

CDR3 amino acids: CASSFSGRADIQYF. CDR3 in DNA: TGTGCCAGCAGCTTTAGCGGGAGGGCCGACATTCAGTACTTC. The chain combines TRBV7-9 with TRBJ2-4; 11 bases match TRBD2. This CDR3 is 14 amino acids long. After removal of 3 bases from V and 8 bases from J, the junction contained 3 bases not matched to a gene. The germline V gene encodes CDR1 SEHNR and CDR2 FQNEAQ (reference sequence).

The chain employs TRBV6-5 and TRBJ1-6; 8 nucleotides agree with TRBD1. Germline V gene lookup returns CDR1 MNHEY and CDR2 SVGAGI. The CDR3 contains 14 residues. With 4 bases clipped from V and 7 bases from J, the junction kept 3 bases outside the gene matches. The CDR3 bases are TGTGCCAGCAGTTTGACAGGGGCCAATTCACCCCTCCACTTT. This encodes CASSLTGANSPLHF.

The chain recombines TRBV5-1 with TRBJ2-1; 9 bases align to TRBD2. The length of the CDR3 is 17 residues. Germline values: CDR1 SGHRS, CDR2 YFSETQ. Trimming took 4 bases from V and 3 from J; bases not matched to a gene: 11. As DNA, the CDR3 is TGCGCCAGCAGCGGCTCAGGAAGCGGGGGGCACTACAATGAGCAGTTCTTC. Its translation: CASSGSGSGGHYNEQFF. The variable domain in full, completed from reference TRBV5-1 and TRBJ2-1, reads KAGVTQTPRYLIKTRGQQVTLSCSPISGHRSVSWYQQTPGQGLQFLFEYFSETQRNKGNFPGRFSGRQFSNSRSEMNVSTLELGDSALYLCASSGSGSGGHYNEQFFGPGTRLTVL.

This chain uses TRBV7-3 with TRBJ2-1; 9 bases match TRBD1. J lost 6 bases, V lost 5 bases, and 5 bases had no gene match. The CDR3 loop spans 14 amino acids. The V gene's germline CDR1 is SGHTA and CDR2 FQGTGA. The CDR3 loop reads CASSPGQGPNEQFF. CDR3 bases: TGTGCCAGCAGCCCGGGACAGGGCCCCAATGAGCAGTTCTTC. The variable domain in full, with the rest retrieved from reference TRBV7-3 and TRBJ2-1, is GAGVSQTPSNKVTEKGKYVELRCDPISGHTALYWYRQSLGQGPEFLIYFQGTGAADDSGLPNDRFFAVRPEGSVSTLKIQRTERGDSAVYLCASSPGQGPNEQFFGPGTRLTVL.

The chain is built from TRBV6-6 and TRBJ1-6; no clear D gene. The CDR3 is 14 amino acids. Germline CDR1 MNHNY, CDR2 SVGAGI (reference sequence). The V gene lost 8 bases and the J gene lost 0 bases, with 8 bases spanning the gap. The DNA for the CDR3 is TGTGCCAGCCAATCGAGCTCCTATAATTCACCCCTCCACTTT. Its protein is CASQSSSYNSPLHF.